A single sample gave rise to the 3 T cell receptor beta chains below, sequenced in a study of T-cell reconstitution after alpha-beta-depleted transplantation in children. Researchers prepared the TCRbeta library using unique molecular identifiers, the study reports. TCRdb used MiXCR to reprocess the PCR reads, holding one entry per CDR3 protein. Of hundreds of thousands of distinct CDR3 sequences in the sample, 13% are singletons; the top ten hold roughly 0.77%. The sequences come from PBMCs, collected before TCRalphabeta/CD19-depleted stem cell transplant. The receptors were sampled from a girl aged 2 to 10 with congenital amegakaryocytic thrombocytopenia, due to receive a stem cell transplant.

The chain joins TRBV12-3 or TRBV12-4 to TRBJ1-4; the D is unclear. V lost 3 bases to trimming and J lost 2 bases, with 10 bases between them. This CDR3 has 15 residues. The CDR3 is CASSLVDGTNEKLFF. The CDR3 nucleotides are TGTGCCAGCAGTTTGGTTGACGGGACTAATGAAAAACTGTTTTTT.

This clonotype was picked up many times. The chain links TRBV20-1 to TRBJ2-5; 10 nucleotides align to TRBD2. Germline lookup yields CDR1 DFQATT and CDR2 SNEGSKA (reference sequence). Trimming cost V 4 bases and J 0 bases; bases outside gene matches: 5. This CDR3 has 15 residues. The CDR3 bases are TGCAGTGCTATTACTAGCGGGAAAAACCAAGAGACCCAGTACTTC. It is translated as CSAITSGKNQETQYF.

This clonotype has just a few counts. V and J are TRBV5-5 and TRBJ2-7; D gene uncertain. Trimming left V 5 bases short and J 0 bases short, with 15 bases between. The CDR3 is 15 residues long. The germline V gene encodes CDR1 SGHKS and CDR2 YYEKEE (reference sequence). CDR3 in DNA: TGTGCCAGCAGTTATGCTGGGTCGGGCTCCTACGAGCAGTACTTC. Amino acids: CASSYAGSGSYEQYF.